These 13 T cell receptor beta chains were all obtained from the same sample, sequenced in a study of Ad26.COV2.S vaccination and SARS-CoV-2 variants. The table came from immunoSEQ multiplex PCR; TCRdb's copy has only in-frame clones and leaves some out. In the table there are over 400,000 clones, about 92% of which are singletons. Treatment specified: over 15 received Ad26.COV2.S at low or high dose, single or two shots; roughly five received placebo; per-sample allocation not given. Sampling happened 63 days after the first vaccine or placebo injection. Sequenced material: peripheral blood, taken in a trial of Ad26.COV2.S vaccine versus placebo. These receptors were obtained from a person aged 18-60 years who received the Ad26.COV2.S COVID-19 vaccine or a placebo.

The chain links TRBV7-8 to TRBJ2-7; 7 bases are a match to TRBD1. Per germline, CDR1 SGHVS and CDR2 FQNEAQ. This CDR3 has 14 amino acids. The V and J ends lost 5 bases and 2 bases, in that order; junction bases with no gene match: 6. CDR3 nucleotide sequence: TGTGCCAGCAGCACCCGACAGGGCCCCTACGAGCAGTACTTC. This translates into CASSTRQGPYEQYF.

This clone has a single count. V is TRBV7-2 and J is TRBJ2-1; possible D gene TRBD2, 7 bases. The CDR3 sequence is 13 residues long. Germline-derived CDR1 and CDR2 are SGHTA and FQGNSA. Trimming shortened V by 2 bases and J by 10 bases, and 12 bases separated the two germline ends. CDR3 protein: CASSLRGAGEQFF. The CDR3 coding sequence is TGTGCCAGCAGCTTACGGGGGGCGGGGGAGCAGTTCTTC.

This chain's CDR3 is CASSLEGEQYF. As DNA, the CDR3 is TGTGCCAGCAGTTTGGAGGGCGAGCAGTACTTC. J is TRBJ2-7 and V is TRBV28; TRBD2 is a possible D gene (6 bases). Per the germline V gene, CDR1 is MDHEN and CDR2 is SYDVKM. The CDR3 length is 11 residues. V lost 3 bases and J 6 bases, leaving 6 bases between the germline ends.

The gene calls are TRBV28 and TRBJ1-2, with unresolved D. CDR3 length: 12 amino acids. Germline CDR1 and CDR2: MDHEN and SYDVKM. Trimming shortened V by 6 bases and J by 3 bases, and 8 bases separated the two germline ends. CDR3 nucleotides: TGTGCCAGCAGCCCCTCCCACTATGGCTACACCTTC. It yields the protein CASSPSHYGYTF.

The genes are TRBV7-2 and TRBJ2-3; D gene ambiguous. The CDR3 is 15 residues long. Germline V gene lookup returns CDR1 SGHTA and CDR2 FQGNSA. The V end lost 0 bases, the J end lost 5 bases, and 12 bases lay between the germline ends. Written as DNA, the CDR3 is TGTGCCAGCAGCTTAGCGATTCGAATCGGAGATACGCAGTATTTT. Its protein is CASSLAIRIGDTQYF.

This clone was counted a few times. The chain combines TRBV7-9 with TRBJ2-1, with 9 positions matching TRBD1. Looked up from germline, CDR1 is SEHNR and CDR2 is FQNEAQ (reference sequence). V shed 2 bases, J shed 9 bases, and the junction held 8 bases outside the gene matches. This CDR3 spans 15 amino acids. CDR3 nucleotides: TGTGCCAGCAGCTTAACAGGGGGCTTGCTGCCTGAGCAGTTCTTC. It encodes CASSLTGGLLPEQFF.

This clone was seen only once. This chain joins TRBV27 and TRBJ2-3; the D is unclear. This CDR3 comprises 13 residues. Trimming shortened V by 3 bases and J by 6 bases, and 10 bases separated the two germline ends. Germline lookup yields CDR1 MNHEY and CDR2 SMNVEV (reference sequence). CDR3 in DNA: TGTGCCAGCAGTTTTTTAGAGTGGGATACGCAGTATTTT. Amino acids: CASSFLEWDTQYF.

The rearrangement uses TRBV5-1 and TRBJ2-3; D perhaps matches TRBD2 (6 bases). Germline CDR1 is SGHRS and CDR2 is YFSETQ. Trimming stripped 0 bases from V and 8 bases from J, with 16 bases between. There are 15 residues in the CDR3. CDR3 bases: TGCGCCAGCAGCTTGGCACGGGAGCCCCAAGGTACGCAGTATTTT. This translates into CASSLAREPQGTQYF.

The chain carries TRBV7-9 and TRBJ1-2, with TRBD1 identical over 12 bases. Germline V CDR1 and CDR2: SEHNR, FQNEAQ (reference sequence). The CDR3 sequence is 15 residues long. V gave up 5 bases and J gave up 4 bases; unmatched junction bases: 5. The DNA for the CDR3 is TGTGCCAGCAGCAAGGGACAGGGGGCTTTCTATGGCTACACCTTC. The encoded protein is CASSKGQGAFYGYTF. Combining the CDR3 with reference TRBV7-9 and TRBJ1-2 gives the whole variable domain DTGVSQNPRHKITKRGQNVTFRCDPISEHNRLYWYRQTLGQGPEFLTYFQNEAQLEKSRLLSDRFSAERPKGSFSTLEIQRTEQGDSAMYLCASSKGQGAFYGYTFGSGTRLTVV.

The chain uses TRBV4-2 and TRBJ2-1; D ambiguous. From germline, CDR1 is LGHNA and CDR2 YNFKEQ. The germline V and J ends were trimmed by 0 bases and 0 bases, with 9 bases remaining between them. This CDR3 has 16 amino acids. The CDR3 reads CASSQDGELSYNEQFF. For the CDR3, the DNA is TGTGCCAGCAGCCAAGACGGAGAACTCTCCTACAATGAGCAGTTCTTC.

This clone was counted many times. The V call is TRBV6-2 or TRBV6-3, the J call TRBJ2-7; 11 nucleotides match TRBD1. The germline CDR1 and CDR2 sequences are MNHEY and SVGEGT. J was trimmed by 4 bases and V by 6 bases; bases with no gene match: 5. The CDR3 runs to 14 residues. The CDR3 region has the DNA TGTGCCAGCAGCTGGACAGGGGGCGGTTACGAGCAGTACTTC. Its translation is CASSWTGGGYEQYF.

This clone was detected only once. This chain links TRBV4-1 with TRBJ2-5, with TRBD2 identical over 12 bases. There are 16 residues in the CDR3. CDR1 and CDR2 from the germline V gene are MGHRA and YSYEKL. J lost 2 bases, V lost 2 bases, and 3 bases had no gene match. This CDR3 is CASSQRTSGTQETQYF. The CDR3 DNA sequence: TGCGCCAGCAGCCAACGGACTAGCGGGACACAAGAGACCCAGTACTTC.

V usage is TRBV9 and J usage is TRBJ1-3; tentatively, D is TRBD1 (6 bases). The germline V gene has CDR1 SGDLS and CDR2 YYNGEE. Trimming took off 0 bases at V and 4 bases at J, with 14 bases between the two ends. This CDR3 is built from 16 residues. CDR3 DNA sequence: TGTGCCAGCAGCGTAGGAGGACAGAGCGTCGGAAACACCATATATTTT. Protein: CASSVGGQSVGNTIYF.